This TCR beta chain appears in the sequencing data of a study of Graves' ophthalmopathy and Graves' hyperthyroidism. For the study at large: Hyperthyroidism counted as stable given no ophthalmopathy within 18 months of follow-up.

The authors amplified TCR beta CDR3 regions from RNA transcripts. HTBI primers were employed in first-round RT-PCR, then a second-round multiplex PCR followed. A single record per CDR3 protein comes from TCRdb applying MiXCR to the multiplex PCR reads. The sample contains over a million distinct CDR3 sequences, roughly 35% of which appear only once. This clonotype has more than one count but fewer than ten. CDR3 length equals 14 residues. Trimming left V 6 bases short and J 3 bases short, with 14 bases between. Germline loops: CDR1 MNHNS, CDR2 SASEGT. The genes are TRBV6-1 and TRBJ1-1; D gene ambiguous. This TCR was recovered from an adult man with Graves' hyperthyroidism. Material: peripheral blood or thyroid tissue (not recorded which). In DNA, the CDR3 is TGTGCCAGCAGGAGAGGGTGGCGGGACACTGAAGCTTTCTTT. Protein sequence: CASRRGWRDTEAFF.